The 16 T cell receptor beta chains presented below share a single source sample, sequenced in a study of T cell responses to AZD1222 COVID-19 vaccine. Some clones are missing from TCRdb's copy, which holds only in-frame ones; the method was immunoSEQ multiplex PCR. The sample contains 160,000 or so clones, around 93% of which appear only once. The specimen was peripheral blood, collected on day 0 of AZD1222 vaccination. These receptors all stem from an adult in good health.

CDR3 in amino acids: CASTFIGRGGAEAFF. Here the CDR3 DNA reads TGTGCCAGTACCTTTATAGGTAGGGGAGGCGCTGAAGCTTTCTTT. The chain carries TRBV19 and TRBJ1-1; maybe TRBD1 (5 bases). V was cut by 7 bases and J by 6 bases, with 21 bases left in between. CDR1 and CDR2 (germline): LNHDA, SQIVND (reference sequence). The CDR3 is made up of 15 amino acids.

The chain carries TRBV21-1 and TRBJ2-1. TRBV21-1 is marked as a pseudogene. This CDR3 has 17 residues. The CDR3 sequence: CASSKSVRDGSYNEQFF. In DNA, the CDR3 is TGTGCCAGCAGCAAATCAGTAAGGGACGGCTCCTACAATGAGCAGTTCTTC.

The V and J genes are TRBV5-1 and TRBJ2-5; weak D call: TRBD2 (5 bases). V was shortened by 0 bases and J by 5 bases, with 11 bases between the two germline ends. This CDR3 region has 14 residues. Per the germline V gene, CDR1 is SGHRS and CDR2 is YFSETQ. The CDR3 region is CASSLEASSETQYF. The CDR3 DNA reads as TGCGCCAGCAGCTTGGAGGCTAGCTCCGAGACCCAGTACTTC. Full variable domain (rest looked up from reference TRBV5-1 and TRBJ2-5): KAGVTQTPRYLIKTRGQQVTLSCSPISGHRSVSWYQQTPGQGLQFLFEYFSETQRNKGNFPGRFSGRQFSNSRSEMNVSTLELGDSALYLCASSLEASSETQYFGPGTRLLVL.

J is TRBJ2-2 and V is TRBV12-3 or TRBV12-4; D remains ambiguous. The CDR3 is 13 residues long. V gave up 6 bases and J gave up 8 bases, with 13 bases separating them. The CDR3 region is CASSLDNAGELFF. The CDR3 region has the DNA TGTGCCAGCAGCCTTGACAACGCGGGGGAGCTGTTTTTT.

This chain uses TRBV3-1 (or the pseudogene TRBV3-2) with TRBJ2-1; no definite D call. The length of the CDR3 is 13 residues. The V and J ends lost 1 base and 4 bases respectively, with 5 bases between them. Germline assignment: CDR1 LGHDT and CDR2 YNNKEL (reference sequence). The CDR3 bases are TGTGCCAGCAGCCAAGTGGGATACAATGAGCAGTTCTTC. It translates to CASSQVGYNEQFF.

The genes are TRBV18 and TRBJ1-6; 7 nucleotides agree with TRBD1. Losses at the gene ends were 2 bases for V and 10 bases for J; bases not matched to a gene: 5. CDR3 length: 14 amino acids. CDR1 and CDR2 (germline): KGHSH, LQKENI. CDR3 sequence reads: CASSPKTGSSPLHF. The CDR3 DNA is TGTGCCAGCTCACCAAAGACAGGGTCCTCACCCCTCCACTTT.

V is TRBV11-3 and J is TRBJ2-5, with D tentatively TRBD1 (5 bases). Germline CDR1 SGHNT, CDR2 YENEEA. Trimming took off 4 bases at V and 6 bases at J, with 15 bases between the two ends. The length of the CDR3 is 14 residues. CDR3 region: CASSSGQGAKTQYF. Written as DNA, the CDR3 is TGTGCCAGCAGCTCGGGTCAGGGTGCGAAGACCCAGTACTTC.

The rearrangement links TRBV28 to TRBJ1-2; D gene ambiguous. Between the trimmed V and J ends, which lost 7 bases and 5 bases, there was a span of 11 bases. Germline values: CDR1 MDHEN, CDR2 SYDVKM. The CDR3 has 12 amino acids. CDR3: CASTKLKYGYTF. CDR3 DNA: TGTGCCAGCACGAAGCTTAAATATGGCTACACCTTC.

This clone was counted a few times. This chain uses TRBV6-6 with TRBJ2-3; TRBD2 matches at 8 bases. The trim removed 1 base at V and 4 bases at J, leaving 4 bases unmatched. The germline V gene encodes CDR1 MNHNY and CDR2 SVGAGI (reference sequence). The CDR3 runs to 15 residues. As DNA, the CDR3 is TGTGCCAGCAGTTACTTCGGGGGGGCCTCAGATACGCAGTATTTT. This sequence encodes CASSYFGGASDTQYF.

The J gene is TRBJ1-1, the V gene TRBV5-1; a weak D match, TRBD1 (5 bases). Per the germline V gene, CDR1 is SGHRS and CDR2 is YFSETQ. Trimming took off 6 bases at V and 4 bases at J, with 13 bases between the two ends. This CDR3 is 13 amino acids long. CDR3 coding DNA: TGCGCCAGCACGATCAGGGAGGGCACTGAAGCTTTCTTT. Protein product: CASTIREGTEAFF.

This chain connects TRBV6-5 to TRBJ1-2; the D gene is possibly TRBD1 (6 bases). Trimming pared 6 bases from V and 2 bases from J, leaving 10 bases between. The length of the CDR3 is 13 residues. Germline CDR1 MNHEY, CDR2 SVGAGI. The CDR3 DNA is TGTGCCAGCAGCCCAACAGGGAACTATGGCTACACCTTC. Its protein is CASSPTGNYGYTF.

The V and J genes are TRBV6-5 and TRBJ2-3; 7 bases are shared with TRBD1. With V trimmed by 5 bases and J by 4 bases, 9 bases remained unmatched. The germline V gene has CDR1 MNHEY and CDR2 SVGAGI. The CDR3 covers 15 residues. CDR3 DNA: TGTGCCAGCAGTCCGGGACAGTTGATAGCAGATACGCAGTATTTT. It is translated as CASSPGQLIADTQYF.

The CDR3 sequence: CASSSGAGGSRGEQYF. In nucleotides, the CDR3 is TGTGCCAGCAGTTCGGGGGCAGGGGGGTCCCGAGGTGAGCAGTACTTC. This rearrangement joins TRBV6-6 to TRBJ2-7; D may be TRBD1 (7 bases). Trimming took 4 bases from V and 7 from J, leaving 23 bases between them. This CDR3 has 16 amino acids. Germline V gene lookup returns CDR1 MNHNY and CDR2 SVGAGI (reference sequence).

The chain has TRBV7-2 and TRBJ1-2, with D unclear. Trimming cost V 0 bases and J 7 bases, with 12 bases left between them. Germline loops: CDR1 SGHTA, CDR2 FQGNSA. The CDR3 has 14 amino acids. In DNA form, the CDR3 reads TGTGCCAGCAGCTTAGCTCGGGCAAGGGTTGGCTACACCTTC. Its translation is CASSLARARVGYTF.

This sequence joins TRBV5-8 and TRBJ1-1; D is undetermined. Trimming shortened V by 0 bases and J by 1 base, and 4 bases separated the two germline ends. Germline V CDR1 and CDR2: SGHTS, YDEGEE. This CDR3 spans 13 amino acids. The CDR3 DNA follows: TGTGCCAGCAGCTTGGTCAGGAACACTGAAGCTTTCTTT. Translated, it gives CASSLVRNTEAFF.

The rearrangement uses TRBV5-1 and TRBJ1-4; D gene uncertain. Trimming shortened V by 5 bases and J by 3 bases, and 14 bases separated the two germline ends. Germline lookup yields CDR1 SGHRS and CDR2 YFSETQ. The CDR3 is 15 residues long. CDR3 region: CASREALGSNEKLFF. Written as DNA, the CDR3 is TGCGCCAGCAGGGAGGCTCTTGGGTCTAATGAAAAACTGTTTTTT.